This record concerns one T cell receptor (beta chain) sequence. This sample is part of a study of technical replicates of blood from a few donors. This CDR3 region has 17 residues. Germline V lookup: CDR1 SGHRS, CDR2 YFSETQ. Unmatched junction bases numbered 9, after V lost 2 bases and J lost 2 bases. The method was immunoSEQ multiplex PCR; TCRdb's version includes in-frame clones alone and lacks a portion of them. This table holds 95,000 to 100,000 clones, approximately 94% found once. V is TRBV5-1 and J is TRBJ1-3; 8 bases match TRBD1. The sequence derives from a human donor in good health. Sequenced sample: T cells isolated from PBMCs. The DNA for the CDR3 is TGCGCCAGCAGCTTCGGGACAGGACAGGCTACTGGAAACACCATATATTTT. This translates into CASSFGTGQATGNTIYF.